The TCR beta chain under discussion was sequenced for a study of CD8 T cells in ankylosing spondylitis. Study findings and constraints: A motif in TCR beta, a set of seven to nine highly homologous variants, appeared characteristic of ankylosing spondylitis blood. Disease-linked clones proved CD8+ and comparatively uncommon in peripheral blood.

TCRdb fed the 5' RACE reads into MiXCR, producing one record per CDR3 protein. The table records fewer than 250,000 distinct CDR3 sequences, roughly a tenth of them present only once. V was clipped by 6 bases and J by 4 bases, with 13 bases between them. CDR3 length: 14 amino acids. Germline V gene lookup returns CDR1 LNHNV and CDR2 YYDKDF (reference sequence). There are many counts of this clonotype. Antigen specificity is unknown. Sequencing used blood, either unsorted or a sorted T cell fraction (not recorded which). The V gene is TRBV15, the J gene TRBJ2-1; D is unclear. The clonotype originates from a male donor with ankylosing spondylitis or in good health (not recorded which). The CDR3 bases are TGTGCCACCAGTCGAGCCGCCCAATACAATGAGCAGTTCTTC. It translates to CATSRAAQYNEQFF.